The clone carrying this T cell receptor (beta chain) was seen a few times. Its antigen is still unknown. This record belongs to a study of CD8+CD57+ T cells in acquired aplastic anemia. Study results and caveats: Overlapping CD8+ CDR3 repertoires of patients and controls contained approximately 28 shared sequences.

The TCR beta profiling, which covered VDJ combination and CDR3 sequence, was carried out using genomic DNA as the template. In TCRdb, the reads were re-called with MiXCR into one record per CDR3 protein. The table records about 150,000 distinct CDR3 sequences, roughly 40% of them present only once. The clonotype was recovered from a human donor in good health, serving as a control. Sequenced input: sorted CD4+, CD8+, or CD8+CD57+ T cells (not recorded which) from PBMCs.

As DNA, the CDR3 is TGTGCCAGCAGTGCAACGGGACAGCCAGTCTACGAGCAGTACTTC. It is translated as CASSATGQPVYEQYF. This rearrangement joins TRBV25-1 to TRBJ2-7; 7 bases fit TRBD1. The CDR3 contains 15 residues. Germline V gene sequence: CDR1 MGHDK, CDR2 SYGVNS. V trimming: 4 bases; J trimming: 3 bases; junction bases outside the gene matches: 9.